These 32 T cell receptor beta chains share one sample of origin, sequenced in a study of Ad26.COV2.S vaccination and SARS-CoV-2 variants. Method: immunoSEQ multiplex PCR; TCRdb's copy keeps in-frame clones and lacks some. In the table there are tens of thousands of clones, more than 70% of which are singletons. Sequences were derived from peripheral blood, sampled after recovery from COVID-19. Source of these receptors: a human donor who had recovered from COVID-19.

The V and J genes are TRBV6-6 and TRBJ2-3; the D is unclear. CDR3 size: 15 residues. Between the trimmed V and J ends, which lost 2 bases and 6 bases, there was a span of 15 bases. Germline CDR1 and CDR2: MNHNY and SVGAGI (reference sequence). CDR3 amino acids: CASSYRTLGRDTQYF. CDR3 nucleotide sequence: TGTGCCAGCAGTTACCGAACATTAGGAAGGGATACGCAGTATTTT.

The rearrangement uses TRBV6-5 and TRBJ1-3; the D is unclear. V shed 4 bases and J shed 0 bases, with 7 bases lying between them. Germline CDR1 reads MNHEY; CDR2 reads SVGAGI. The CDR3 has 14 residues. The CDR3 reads CASSFTSSGNTIYF. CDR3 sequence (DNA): TGTGCCAGCAGTTTCACAAGCTCTGGAAACACCATATATTTT.

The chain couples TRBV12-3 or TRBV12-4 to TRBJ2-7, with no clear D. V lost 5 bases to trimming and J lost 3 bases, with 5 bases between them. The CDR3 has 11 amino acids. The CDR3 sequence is CASSQSYEQYF. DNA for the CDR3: TGTGCCAGCAGTCAGAGCTACGAGCAGTACTTC.

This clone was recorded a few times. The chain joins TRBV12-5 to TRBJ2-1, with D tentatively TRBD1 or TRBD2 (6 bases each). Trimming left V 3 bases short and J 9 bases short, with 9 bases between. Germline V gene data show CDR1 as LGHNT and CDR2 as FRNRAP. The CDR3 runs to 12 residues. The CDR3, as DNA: TGTGCTAGTGGTTTTGAGGGGGGTGAGCAGTTCTTC. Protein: CASGFEGGEQFF.

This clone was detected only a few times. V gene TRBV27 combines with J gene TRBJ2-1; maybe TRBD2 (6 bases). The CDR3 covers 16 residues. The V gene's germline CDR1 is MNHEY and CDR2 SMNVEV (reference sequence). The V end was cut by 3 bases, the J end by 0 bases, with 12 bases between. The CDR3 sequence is CASSLMGGTSYNEQFF. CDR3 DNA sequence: TGTGCCAGCAGTTTGATGGGAGGTACCTCCTACAATGAGCAGTTCTTC.

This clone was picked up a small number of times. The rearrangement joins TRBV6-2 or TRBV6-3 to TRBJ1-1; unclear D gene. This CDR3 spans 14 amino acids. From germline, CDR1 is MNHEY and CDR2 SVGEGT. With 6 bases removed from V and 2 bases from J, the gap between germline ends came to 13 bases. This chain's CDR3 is CASSPVGRNTEAFF. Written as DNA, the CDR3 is TGTGCCAGCAGCCCCGTGGGCCGAAACACTGAAGCTTTCTTT.

CDR3 residues: CASSLDSTGTAYEQYF. The CDR3 DNA follows: TGTGCCAGCAGCTTAGATTCTACCGGGACAGCCTACGAGCAGTACTTC. The V call is TRBV11-3, the J call TRBJ2-7; 7 bases match TRBD1. In germline, CDR1 is SGHNT, CDR2 YENEEA. This CDR3 has 16 amino acids. V trimming: 0 bases; J trimming: 2 bases; junction bases outside the gene matches: 7.

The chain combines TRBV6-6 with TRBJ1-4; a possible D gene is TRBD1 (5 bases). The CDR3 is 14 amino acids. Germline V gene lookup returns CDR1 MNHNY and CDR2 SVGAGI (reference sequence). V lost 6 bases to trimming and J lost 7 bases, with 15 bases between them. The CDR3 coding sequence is TGTGCCAGCAGGGGGACCAAAGGAGGTGAAAAACTGTTTTTT. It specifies CASRGTKGGEKLFF.

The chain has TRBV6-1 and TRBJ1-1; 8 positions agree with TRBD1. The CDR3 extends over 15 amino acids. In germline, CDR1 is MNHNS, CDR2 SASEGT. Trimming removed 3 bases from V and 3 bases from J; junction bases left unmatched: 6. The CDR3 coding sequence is TGTGCCAGCAGTGACCTCAGGGGGCTTGACACTGAAGCTTTCTTT. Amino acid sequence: CASSDLRGLDTEAFF.

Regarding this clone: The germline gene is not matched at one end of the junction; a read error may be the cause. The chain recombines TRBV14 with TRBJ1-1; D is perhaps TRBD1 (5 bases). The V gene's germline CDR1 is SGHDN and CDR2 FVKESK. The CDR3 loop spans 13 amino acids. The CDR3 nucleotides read TGTGCCAGCAGCCAATACAGGAACGCTGAAGCTTTCTTT. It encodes CASSQYRNAEAFF. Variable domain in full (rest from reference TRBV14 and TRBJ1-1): EAGVTQFPSHSVIEKGQTVTLRCDPISGHDNLYWYRRVMGKEIKFLLHFVKESKQDESGMPNNRFLAERTGGTYSTLKVQPAELEDSGVYFCASSQYRNAEAFFGQGTRLTVV.

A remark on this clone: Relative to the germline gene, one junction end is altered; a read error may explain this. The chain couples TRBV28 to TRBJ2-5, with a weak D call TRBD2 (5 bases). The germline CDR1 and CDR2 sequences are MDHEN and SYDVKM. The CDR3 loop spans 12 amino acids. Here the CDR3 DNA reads TGTGCCAGCAGTGCAACGGGATCCCTTAATGACTTC. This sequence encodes CASSATGSLNDF.

As DNA, the CDR3 is TGCAGCGTTGGAGAATCGGGGGCGTATGAGCAGTTCTTC. Amino acids: CSVGESGAYEQFF. This chain connects TRBV29-1 to TRBJ2-1; perhaps D is TRBD1 or TRBD2 (6 bases each). Trimming shortened V by 4 bases and J by 8 bases, and 15 bases separated the two germline ends. The CDR3 consists of 13 residues. Germline values: CDR1 SQVTM, CDR2 ANQGSEA.

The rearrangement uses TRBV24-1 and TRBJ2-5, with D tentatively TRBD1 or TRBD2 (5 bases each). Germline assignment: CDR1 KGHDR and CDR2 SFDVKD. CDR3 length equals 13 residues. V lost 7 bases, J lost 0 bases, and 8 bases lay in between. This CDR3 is CATRRGHQETQYF. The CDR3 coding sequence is TGTGCCACCAGAAGGGGACACCAAGAGACCCAGTACTTC.

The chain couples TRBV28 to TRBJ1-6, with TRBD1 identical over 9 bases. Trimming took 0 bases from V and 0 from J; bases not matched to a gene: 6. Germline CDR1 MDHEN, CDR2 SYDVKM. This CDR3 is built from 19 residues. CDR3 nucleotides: TGTGCCAGCAGTTTATGGGGACAGGGCGCACTCTCCTATAATTCACCCCTCCACTTT. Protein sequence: CASSLWGQGALSYNSPLHF.

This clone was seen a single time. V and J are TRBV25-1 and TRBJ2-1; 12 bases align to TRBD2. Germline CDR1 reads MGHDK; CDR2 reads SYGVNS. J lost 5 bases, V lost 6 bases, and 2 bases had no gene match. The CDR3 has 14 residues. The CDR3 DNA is TGTGCCAGCAGACTAGCGGGAGGCCACAATGAGCAGTTCTTC. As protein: CASRLAGGHNEQFF.

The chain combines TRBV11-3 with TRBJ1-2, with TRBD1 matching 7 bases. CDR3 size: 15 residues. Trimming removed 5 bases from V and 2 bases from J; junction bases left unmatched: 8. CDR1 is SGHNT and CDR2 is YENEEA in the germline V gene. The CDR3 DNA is TGTGCCAGCAGCCCCCGGACAGGCGTGAACTATGGCTACACCTTC. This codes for CASSPRTGVNYGYTF.

CDR3 sequence: CASSLLIAGGPYEQYF. CDR3 DNA: TGTGCCAGCAGTCTCCTGATAGCGGGAGGGCCATACGAGCAGTACTTC. V and J are TRBV27 and TRBJ2-7; the match to TRBD2 covers 11 bases. Looked up from germline, CDR1 is MNHEY and CDR2 is SMNVEV (reference sequence). The CDR3 is 16 amino acids. Trimming took 5 bases from V and 4 from J; bases not matched to a gene: 10.

CDR3 in amino acids: CASSQDPQVSYEQYF. The CDR3 coding sequence is TGCGCCAGCAGCCAAGATCCCCAAGTCTCCTACGAGCAGTACTTC. V and J are TRBV4-3 and TRBJ2-7; D call uncertain. V lost 0 bases and J lost 0, with 9 bases in between. The CDR3 length is 15 residues. CDR1 and CDR2 (germline): LGHNA, YSLEER.

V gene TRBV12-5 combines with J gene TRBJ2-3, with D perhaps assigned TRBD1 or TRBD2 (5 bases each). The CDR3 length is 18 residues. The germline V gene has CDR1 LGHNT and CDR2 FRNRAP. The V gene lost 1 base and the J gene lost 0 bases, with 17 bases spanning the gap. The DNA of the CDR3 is TGTGCTAGTGGTTTGGCCCCAGGGAGTGGAGTCAGCACAGATACGCAGTATTTT. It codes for CASGLAPGSGVSTDTQYF.

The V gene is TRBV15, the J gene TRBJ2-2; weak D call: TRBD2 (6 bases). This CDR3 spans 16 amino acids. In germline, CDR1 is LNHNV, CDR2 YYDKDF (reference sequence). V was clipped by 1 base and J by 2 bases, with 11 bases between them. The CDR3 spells CATSRVGGINTGELFF. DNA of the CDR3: TGTGCCACCAGCAGAGTCGGAGGGATTAACACCGGGGAGCTGTTTTTT.

CDR3 DNA sequence: TGTGCCAGCACCAAGACAGGGGTCACAGATACGCAGTATTTT. Amino acid sequence: CASTKTGVTDTQYF. The V gene is TRBV7-9, the J gene TRBJ2-3, with 8 bases aligning to TRBD1. Germline lookup yields CDR1 SEHNR and CDR2 FQNEAQ (reference sequence). After removal of 7 bases from V and 2 bases from J, the junction contained 5 bases not matched to a gene. The CDR3 totals 14 residues.

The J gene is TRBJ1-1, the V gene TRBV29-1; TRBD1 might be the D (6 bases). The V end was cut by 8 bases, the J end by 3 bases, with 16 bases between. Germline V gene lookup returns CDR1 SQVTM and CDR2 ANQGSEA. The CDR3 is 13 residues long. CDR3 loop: CSSGEGGDTEAFF. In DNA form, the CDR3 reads TGCAGCTCTGGCGAAGGGGGGGACACTGAAGCTTTCTTT.

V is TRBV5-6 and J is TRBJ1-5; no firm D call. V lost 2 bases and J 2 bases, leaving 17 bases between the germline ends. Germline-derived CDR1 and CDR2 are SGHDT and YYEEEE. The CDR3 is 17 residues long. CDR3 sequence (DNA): TGTGCCAGCAGCTTACGGAGTTTGGGATTGGGCAATCAGCCCCAGCATTTT. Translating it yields CASSLRSLGLGNQPQHF.

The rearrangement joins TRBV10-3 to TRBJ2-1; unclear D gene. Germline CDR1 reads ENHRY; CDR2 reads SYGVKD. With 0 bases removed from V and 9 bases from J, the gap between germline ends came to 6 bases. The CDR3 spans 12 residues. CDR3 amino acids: CAISESWSEQFF. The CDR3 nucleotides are TGTGCCATCAGTGAGTCGTGGAGTGAGCAGTTCTTC.

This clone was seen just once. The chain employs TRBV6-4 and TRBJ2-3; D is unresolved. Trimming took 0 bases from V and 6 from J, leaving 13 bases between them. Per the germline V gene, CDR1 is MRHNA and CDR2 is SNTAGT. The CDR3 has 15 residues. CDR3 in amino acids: CASSDSSHGSDTQYF. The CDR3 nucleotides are TGTGCCAGCAGTGACTCGAGCCACGGTTCGGATACGCAGTATTTT.

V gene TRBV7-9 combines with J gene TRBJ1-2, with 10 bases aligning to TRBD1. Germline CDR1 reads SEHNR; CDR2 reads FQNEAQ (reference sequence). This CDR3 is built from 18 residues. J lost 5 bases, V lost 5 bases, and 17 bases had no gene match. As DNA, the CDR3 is TGTGCCAGCAGCCCAGGGGGGACAGGGGATTCTCGAGATTATGGCTACACCTTC. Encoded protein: CASSPGGTGDSRDYGYTF.

Here the CDR3 DNA reads TGTGCCACCAGTGGGTCGGGCGGGACTCAAGAGACCCAGTACTTC. Protein: CATSGSGGTQETQYF. The chain uses TRBV24-1 and TRBJ2-5; D may be TRBD2 (6 bases). With 5 bases removed from V and 2 bases from J, the gap between germline ends came to 14 bases. Germline V gene lookup returns CDR1 KGHDR and CDR2 SFDVKD. The CDR3 sequence is 15 residues long.

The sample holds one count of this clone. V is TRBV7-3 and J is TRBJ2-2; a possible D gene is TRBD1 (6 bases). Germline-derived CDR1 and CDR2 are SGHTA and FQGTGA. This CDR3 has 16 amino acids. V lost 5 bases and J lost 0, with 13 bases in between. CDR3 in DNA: TGTGCCAGCAGCCCCCTGCAGGGGCCGAACACCGGGGAGCTGTTTTTT. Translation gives CASSPLQGPNTGELFF.

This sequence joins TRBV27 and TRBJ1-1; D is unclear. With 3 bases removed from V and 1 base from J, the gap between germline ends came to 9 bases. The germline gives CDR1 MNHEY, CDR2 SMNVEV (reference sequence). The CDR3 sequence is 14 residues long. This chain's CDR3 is CASSFSNSNTEAFF. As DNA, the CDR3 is TGTGCCAGCAGTTTTTCCAATTCGAACACTGAAGCTTTCTTT.

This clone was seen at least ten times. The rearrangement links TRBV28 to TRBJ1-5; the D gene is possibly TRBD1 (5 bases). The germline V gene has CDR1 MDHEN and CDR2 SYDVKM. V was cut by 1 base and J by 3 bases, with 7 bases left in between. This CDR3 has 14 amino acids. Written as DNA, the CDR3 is TGTGCCAGCAGTTTATTAGGGGTCAATCAGCCCCAGCATTTT. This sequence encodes CASSLLGVNQPQHF.

DNA for the CDR3: TGTGCCAGCAGAGAGGTAGCGGGAGCCAATGAGCAGTTCTTC. It yields the protein CASREVAGANEQFF. The chain employs TRBV5-4 and TRBJ2-1, with TRBD2 matching 9 bases. Per the germline V gene, CDR1 is SGHNT and CDR2 is YYREEE (reference sequence). This CDR3 spans 14 amino acids. V was clipped by 5 bases and J by 6 bases; unmatched bases: 6.

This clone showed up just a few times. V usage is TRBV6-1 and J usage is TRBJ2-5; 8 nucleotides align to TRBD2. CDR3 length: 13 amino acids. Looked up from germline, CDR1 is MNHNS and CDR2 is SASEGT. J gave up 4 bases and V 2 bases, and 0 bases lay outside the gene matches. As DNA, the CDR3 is TGTGCCAGCAGTGAACGGGGGGGAGAGACCCAGTACTTC. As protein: CASSERGGETQYF.